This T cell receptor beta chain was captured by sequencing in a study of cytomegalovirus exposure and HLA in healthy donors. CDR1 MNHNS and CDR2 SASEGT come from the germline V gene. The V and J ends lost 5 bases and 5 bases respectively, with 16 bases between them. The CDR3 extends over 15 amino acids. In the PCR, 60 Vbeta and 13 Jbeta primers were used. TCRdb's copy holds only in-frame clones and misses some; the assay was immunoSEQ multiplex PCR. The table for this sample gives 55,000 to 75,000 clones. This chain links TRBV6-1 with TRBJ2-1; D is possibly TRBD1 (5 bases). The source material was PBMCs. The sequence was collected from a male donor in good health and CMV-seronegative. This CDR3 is CASSIGEEVDNEQFF. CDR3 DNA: TGTGCCAGCAGTATAGGGGAAGAGGTCGACAATGAGCAGTTCTTC.